The rows below give T cell receptor beta chains drawn from one sample of a study of primary melanoma T cells and metastatic recurrence. Generated by immunoSEQ multiplex PCR, the TCRdb table keeps only in-frame clones and is missing some. Found here are some 3,100 clones, 82% of them singletons; the top ten hold roughly 21%. The specimen sequenced was melanoma tumor tissue. Every receptor here comes from a human donor with melanoma. The CDR3 runs from the conserved cysteine through the conserved F or W.

cdr3_aa | v_call
CASSYLATGGFNYGYTF | TRBV6-8
CASSLGAGATYEQYF | TRBV28
CASSALRGRYNEQFF | TRBV19
CASSLGGVGTQYF | TRBV7-2
CASSGKGHSNQPQHF | TRBV25-1
CAISESRRDRLAEAFF | TRBV10-3
CASSILRAEAFNEQFF | TRBV19
CSVEGGAETQYF | TRBV29-1
CASSTGTGVSTEAFF | TRBV19
CASSFWDRARNTIYF | TRBV28
CGSGANQPQHF | TRBV19